These 3 T cell receptor beta chains were sequenced from one sample in a study of cytomegalovirus exposure and HLA in healthy donors. Primers included in the PCR were 60 Vbeta and 13 Jbeta primers. This table comes from immunoSEQ multiplex PCR, and its TCRdb copy is limited to in-frame clones, with some not included. The sample lists tens of thousands of clones, 35% to 50% occurring once. Material: PBMCs. These receptors were obtained from a woman aged 45 to 65 in good health and CMV-seronegative.

The rearrangement links TRBV2 to TRBJ2-3; TRBD1 is a possible D gene (6 bases). This CDR3 is built from 14 residues. Trimming stripped 5 bases from V and 0 bases from J, with 9 bases between. CDR1 SNHLY and CDR2 FYNNEI come from the germline V gene. The chain's CDR3 is CASSRTASTDTQYF. The CDR3 bases are TGTGCCAGCAGTCGGACAGCCAGCACAGATACGCAGTATTTT.

The chain has TRBV19 and TRBJ1-2; D remains unclear. Per the germline V gene, CDR1 is LNHDA and CDR2 is SQIVND (reference sequence). The CDR3 consists of 13 residues. The germline V and J ends were trimmed by 4 bases and 7 bases, with 13 bases remaining between them. CDR3 amino acids: CASSTQPPTGYTF. The CDR3 coding sequence is TGTGCCAGTAGTACACAGCCACCCACTGGCTACACCTTC. The whole variable domain, remainder taken from reference TRBV19 and TRBJ1-2, is DGGITQSPKYLFRKEGQNVTLSCEQNLNHDAMYWYRQDPGQGLRLIYYSQIVNDFQKGDIAEGYSVSREKKESFPLTVTSAQKNPTAFYLCASSTQPPTGYTFGSGTRLTVV.

The CDR3 DNA is TGTGCCAGCAGTCTGAGAGAGACCGGGGAGCTGTTTTTT. It is translated as CASSLRETGELFF. The rearrangement joins TRBV6-1 to TRBJ2-2; no clear D. V shed 5 bases and J shed 5 bases, with 9 bases lying between them. CDR3 length equals 13 residues. The germline CDR1 and CDR2 sequences are MNHNS and SASEGT.